This T cell receptor beta chain was recorded in a study of cytomegalovirus exposure and HLA in healthy donors. Study observations and caveats: Diagnosis of cytomegalovirus status made by the classifier reportedly showed high specificity and sensitivity. The likely explanation for a cluster of highly shared sequence variants was sequencing artifact.

To note about this clone: Antigen: not known.

With 3 bases clipped from V and 3 bases from J, the junction kept 3 bases outside the gene matches. Per germline, CDR1 SGHTA and CDR2 FQGTGA. The CDR3 is 15 residues long. The PCR employed 60 Vbeta primers together with 13 Jbeta primers. Generated by immunoSEQ multiplex PCR, the TCRdb table keeps only in-frame clones and is missing some. The sample shows 130,000 to 150,000 clones, roughly 80% of them seen only once. The J gene is TRBJ2-3, the V gene TRBV7-3; 10 nucleotides agree with TRBD2. Sequencing input: PBMCs. The clonotype was recovered from a woman aged 35 to 49 in good health and CMV-seropositive. For the CDR3, the DNA is TGTGCCAGCAGCTTCGGGACTAGCGTAACAGATACGCAGTATTTT. It yields the protein CASSFGTSVTDTQYF.